These 13 T cell receptor beta chains came from one sample sequenced in a study of cytomegalovirus exposure and HLA in healthy donors. A multiplex PCR was run with 60 Vbeta primers and 13 Jbeta primers. Method: immunoSEQ multiplex PCR; TCRdb's copy keeps in-frame clones and lacks some. The sample table sets out around 84,000 clones. Specimen: PBMCs. These receptors originate from a man aged 30-40 years in good health and CMV-seronegative.

This chain links TRBV7-3 with TRBJ2-1; TRBD2 agrees at 11 bases. The J segment lost 7 bases and the V segment lost 1 base, leaving 6 bases of the junction unmatched. Germline V gives CDR1 SGHTA, CDR2 FQGTGA. The CDR3 runs to 16 residues. For the CDR3, the DNA is TGTGCCAGCAGCTTAAGAACTAGCGGGAGCATGAATGAGCAGTTCTTC. Translation gives CASSLRTSGSMNEQFF.

The chain employs TRBV19 and TRBJ1-6; no clear D. In germline, CDR1 is LNHDA, CDR2 SQIVND (reference sequence). The CDR3 runs to 13 residues. V was pared by 4 bases and J by 5 bases, with 6 bases between. CDR3 residues: CASSTGHNSPLHF. The CDR3 region has the DNA TGTGCCAGTAGTACAGGTCATAATTCACCCCTCCACTTT.

The chain joins TRBV6-5 to TRBJ1-6, with TRBD1 as a possible D gene (6 bases). Trimming took 10 bases from V and 9 from J, leaving 22 bases between them. The CDR3 has 15 residues. Looked up from germline, CDR1 is MNHEY and CDR2 is SVGAGI. The CDR3 reads CATSKLQGDGSPLHF. The CDR3 DNA follows: TGTGCCACCTCAAAACTACAGGGCGATGGTTCACCCCTCCACTTT.

This chain links TRBV9 with TRBJ2-6, with 8 bases identical to TRBD1. With 4 bases clipped from V and 2 bases from J, the junction kept 14 bases outside the gene matches. CDR1 and CDR2 from the germline V gene are SGDLS and YYNGEE. This CDR3 is 19 amino acids long. In DNA, the CDR3 is TGTGCCAGCAGCCCCTGGGGGAGACAGGGGAGTCCTGGGGCCAACGTCCTGACTTTC. Translated: CASSPWGRQGSPGANVLTF. Full variable domain (outside the CDR3, taken from reference TRBV9 and TRBJ2-6): DSGVTQTPKHLITATGQRVTLRCSPRSGDLSVYWYQQSLDQGLQFLIQYYNGEERAKGNILERFSAQQFPDLHSELNLSSLELGDSALYFCASSPWGRQGSPGANVLTFGAGSRLTVL.

Written as DNA, the CDR3 is TGCGCCAGCAGCCCAACGTTGACAGGGATCAATGAAAAACTGTTTTTT. This encodes CASSPTLTGINEKLFF. The chain joins TRBV4-3 to TRBJ1-4; TRBD1 matches 7 bases. This CDR3 has 16 amino acids. CDR1 is LGHNA, CDR2 YSLEER, per germline. V dropped 4 bases and J dropped 5; count of bases not matched to a gene: 10.

The chain links TRBV5-4 to TRBJ2-7; 8 bases are shared with TRBD1. The CDR3 covers 15 residues. The ends lost 2 bases at V and 6 bases at J; junction bases unmatched: 10. Germline CDR1 SGHNT, CDR2 YYREEE (reference sequence). The CDR3 loop is CASSFGQGARSEQYF. The DNA for the CDR3 is TGTGCCAGCAGCTTCGGACAGGGAGCTAGGAGCGAGCAGTACTTC.

The chain joins TRBV5-6 to TRBJ2-7; weak D call: TRBD2 (5 bases). The V end was cut by 2 bases, the J end by 2 bases, with 11 bases between. Germline assignment: CDR1 SGHDT and CDR2 YYEEEE. This CDR3 contains 14 residues. The CDR3 coding sequence is TGTGCCAGCAGCTTCGGGATTTACCCCTACGAGCAGTACTTC. It yields the protein CASSFGIYPYEQYF.

This chain uses TRBV5-1 with TRBJ1-1; possibly TRBD1 for D (6 bases). Trimming pared 4 bases from V and 1 base from J, leaving 11 bases between. The length of the CDR3 is 14 residues. The V gene's germline CDR1 is SGHRS and CDR2 YFSETQ. The CDR3: CASSVDSANTEAFF. CDR3 DNA: TGCGCCAGCAGCGTGGACAGTGCGAACACTGAAGCTTTCTTT.

The J gene is TRBJ2-1, the V gene TRBV7-2; possible D gene TRBD2, 6 bases. Germline-derived CDR1 and CDR2 are SGHTA and FQGNSA. The V end lost 1 base, the J end lost 2 bases, and 12 bases lay between the germline ends. This CDR3 has 16 residues. CDR3 in DNA: TGTGCCAGCAGCTTAGTTCGGGGGTCCCCCTACAATGAGCAGTTCTTC. This sequence encodes CASSLVRGSPYNEQFF.

This chain links TRBV4-1 with TRBJ2-7; possibly TRBD2 for D (5 bases). This CDR3 is 14 amino acids long. Deletions cut 4 bases from V and 3 bases from J, with 13 bases between. From germline, CDR1 is MGHRA and CDR2 YSYEKL. The CDR3 loop is CASSPTRGSYEQYF. The CDR3 region has the DNA TGCGCCAGCAGCCCTACCCGAGGGAGCTACGAGCAGTACTTC.

CDR3 nucleotides: TGTGCCATCAGGCAGACTAGCTCCTACGAGCAGTACTTC. This codes for CAIRQTSSYEQYF. This rearrangement joins TRBV10-3 to TRBJ2-7; D is perhaps TRBD2 (6 bases). Germline V gene sequence: CDR1 ENHRY, CDR2 SYGVKD. The CDR3 is 13 residues long. V shed 6 bases and J shed 0 bases, with 9 bases lying between them.

This sequence joins TRBV7-9 and TRBJ2-5; 8 positions agree with TRBD1. Trimming at V came to 5 bases and at J to 5 bases, leaving 4 bases not matched to a gene. Germline CDR1 SEHNR, CDR2 FQNEAQ (reference sequence). There are 13 residues in the CDR3. CDR3 protein: CASSSRGPETQYF. The CDR3 DNA reads TGTGCCAGCAGCAGCAGGGGGCCGGAGACCCAGTACTTC. Together with reference TRBV7-9 and TRBJ2-5, the CDR3 gives the full variable domain: DTGVSQNPRHKITKRGQNVTFRCDPISEHNRLYWYRQTLGQGPEFLTYFQNEAQLEKSRLLSDRFSAERPKGSFSTLEIQRTEQGDSAMYLCASSSRGPETQYFGPGTRLLVL.

The chain has TRBV6-1 and TRBJ1-2; no clear D. The ends were cut back, 5 bases at V and 3 bases at J, with 7 bases in the middle. The CDR3 loop spans 12 amino acids. From germline, CDR1 is MNHNS and CDR2 SASEGT. CDR3 bases: TGTGCCAGCAGTCCGTCGGACTATGGCTACACCTTC. Amino acids: CASSPSDYGYTF.